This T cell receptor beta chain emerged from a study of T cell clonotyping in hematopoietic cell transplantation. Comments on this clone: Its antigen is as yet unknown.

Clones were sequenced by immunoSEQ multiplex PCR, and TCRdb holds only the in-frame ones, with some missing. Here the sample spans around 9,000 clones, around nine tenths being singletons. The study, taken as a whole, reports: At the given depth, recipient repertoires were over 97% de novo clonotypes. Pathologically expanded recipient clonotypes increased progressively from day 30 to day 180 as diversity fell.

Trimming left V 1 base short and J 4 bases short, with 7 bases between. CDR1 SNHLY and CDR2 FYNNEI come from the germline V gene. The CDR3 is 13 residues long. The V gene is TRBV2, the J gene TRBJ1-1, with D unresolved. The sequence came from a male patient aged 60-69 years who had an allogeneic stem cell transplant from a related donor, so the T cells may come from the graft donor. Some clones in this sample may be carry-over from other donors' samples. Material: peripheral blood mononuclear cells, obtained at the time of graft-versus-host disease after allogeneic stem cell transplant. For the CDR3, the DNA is TGTGCCAGCAGTGAAGAAGGATTCACTGAAGCTTTCTTT. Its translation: CASSEEGFTEAFF. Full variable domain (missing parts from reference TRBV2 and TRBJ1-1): EPEVTQTPSHQVTQMGQEVILRCVPISNHLYFYWYRQILGQKVEFLVSFYNNEISEKSEIFDDQFSVERPDGSNFTLKIRSTKLEDSAMYFCASSEEGFTEAFFGQGTRLTVV.